Below, 14 T cell receptor beta chains from the same sample are listed, as sequenced in a study of identical twins' blood T cells. TCRdb analysed the 5' RACE reads with MiXCR anew, one entry per CDR3 protein. The data contain 350,000 to 450,000 distinct CDR3 sequences, under 30% of them singletons. Sequencing was performed on PBMCs. These receptors were obtained from a woman aged 18 to 49 in good health.

This clonotype was observed at least ten times. The chain combines TRBV6-5 with TRBJ2-1, with D possibly being TRBD1 (5 bases). V dropped 6 bases and J dropped 8 bases, with 14 bases sitting between them. Germline assignment: CDR1 MNHEY and CDR2 SVGAGI. CDR3 length: 13 amino acids. This chain's CDR3 is CASRSQDFYEQFF. CDR3 DNA sequence: TGTGCCAGCAGATCACAGGATTTCTATGAGCAGTTCTTC.

Remarks on this clonotype: The germline gene is not matched at one end of the junction; a read error may be the cause. V and J are TRBV7-2 and TRBJ1-1, with D hard to call. This CDR3 has 13 residues. In germline, CDR1 is SGHTA, CDR2 FQGNSA. This CDR3 reads CVSSLAVGTEAFF. The DNA of the CDR3 is TGTGTCAGCAGCTTAGCGGTGGGCACTGAAGCTTTCTTT. The full variable domain, with the rest looked up from reference TRBV7-2 and TRBJ1-1, is GAGVSQSPSNKVTEKGKDVELRCDPISGHTALYWYRQSLGQGLEFLIYFQGNSAPDKSGLPSDRFSAERTGGSVSTLTIQRTQQEDSAVYLCVSSLAVGTEAFFGQGTRLTVV.

V gene TRBV30 combines with J gene TRBJ1-2; 7 nucleotides line up with TRBD1. The CDR3 has 13 amino acids. Per the germline V gene, CDR1 is GTSNPN and CDR2 is SVGIG (reference sequence). Trimming took 2 bases from V and 6 from J; bases not matched to a gene: 6. CDR3 nucleotide sequence: TGTGCCTGGAGTACACAGGGGAGGGATGGCTACACCTTC. It codes for CAWSTQGRDGYTF.

This chain's CDR3 is CASSQAHSNQPQHF. The CDR3 DNA is TGTGCCAGCAGCCAAGCGCATAGCAATCAGCCCCAGCATTTT. V is TRBV3-1 and J is TRBJ1-5; D gene unclear. Trimming took 1 base from V and 0 from J, leaving 4 bases between them. Germline-derived CDR1 and CDR2 are LGHDT and YNNKEL (reference sequence). The CDR3 loop spans 14 amino acids.

A single count supports this clonotype. The chain combines TRBV7-3 with TRBJ1-2, with D maybe TRBD1 (5 bases). Germline-derived CDR1 and CDR2 are SGHTA and FQGTGA. The V and J ends lost 2 bases and 8 bases respectively, with 15 bases between them. This CDR3 is 14 amino acids long. CDR3 bases: TGTGCCAGCAGCTTAGATTGGGGGACGGGAGGCTACACCTTC. It translates to CASSLDWGTGGYTF.

The rearrangement links TRBV7-6 to TRBJ2-3, with TRBD1 identical over 9 bases. V shed 5 bases, J shed 7 bases, and the junction held 13 bases outside the gene matches. Germline-derived CDR1 and CDR2 are SGHVS and FNYEAQ. This CDR3 contains 16 residues. The CDR3 DNA is TGTGCCAGCAGCCAGGTTAAGGGACAGGGACCATATACGCAGTATTTT. It yields the protein CASSQVKGQGPYTQYF.

This clonotype was counted ten times or more. This chain connects TRBV2 to TRBJ2-1; 7 bases are shared with TRBD2. Germline V gene sequence: CDR1 SNHLY, CDR2 FYNNEI. With 5 bases clipped from V and 4 bases from J, the junction kept 2 bases outside the gene matches. The CDR3 runs 13 residues. The CDR3 region has the DNA TGTGCCAGCAGTTGGGGGGGGTACAATGAGCAGTTCTTC. Encoded protein: CASSWGGYNEQFF.

This clonotype showed up many times. The gene calls are TRBV29-1 and TRBJ1-1; D not resolved. CDR1 is SQVTM, CDR2 ANQGSEA, per germline. The CDR3 length is 10 residues. With 0 bases removed from V and 13 bases from J, the gap between germline ends came to 9 bases. The CDR3 DNA is TGCAGCGTTGAAGATCCTAGTGGTTTCTTT. Protein: CSVEDPSGFF.

V and J are TRBV29-1 and TRBJ1-5; D gene unclear. V lost 4 bases to trimming and J lost 1 base, with 11 bases between them. The CDR3 spans 14 residues. CDR1 and CDR2 from the germline V gene are SQVTM and ANQGSEA. CDR3 nucleotides: TGCAGCGTTGGGTACTGTGGGAGCAATCAGCCCCAGCATTTT. Amino acids: CSVGYCGSNQPQHF.

This clonotype has only a few counts. The V call is TRBV2, the J call TRBJ2-3; TRBD2 aligns across 7 bases. The CDR3 is made up of 15 amino acids. V lost 4 bases and J lost 4; bases outside the gene matches: 8. Germline values: CDR1 SNHLY, CDR2 FYNNEI. The CDR3 DNA follows: TGTGCCAGCAGTGTTGGAGGACTAGATGCAGATACGCAGTATTTT. Amino acids: CASSVGGLDADTQYF.

The chain carries TRBV7-9 and TRBJ1-4; D ambiguous. The CDR3 is made up of 14 amino acids. Germline CDR1 is SEHNR and CDR2 is FQNEAQ (reference sequence). The ends were cut back, 5 bases at V and 6 bases at J, with 13 bases in the middle. The CDR3 here is CASSHEREDEKLFF. The CDR3 DNA reads TGTGCCAGCAGCCACGAGCGTGAAGATGAAAAACTGTTTTTT.

This clonotype was observed a handful of times. The J gene is TRBJ2-1, the V gene TRBV3-1; 7 bases are shared with TRBD1. V trimming: 1 base; J trimming: 7 bases; junction bases outside the gene matches: 4. Germline V lookup: CDR1 LGHDT, CDR2 YNNKEL (reference sequence). The CDR3 length is 14 residues. The CDR3: CASSQVYRGNEQFF. For the CDR3, the DNA is TGTGCCAGCAGCCAAGTCTACAGGGGAAATGAGCAGTTCTTC.

This clonotype was counted only a few times. The chain is built from TRBV29-1 and TRBJ2-1; D is possibly TRBD2 (6 bases). The CDR3 contains 12 residues. Per germline, CDR1 SQVTM and CDR2 ANQGSEA. This CDR3 reads CSAGTYDNEQFF. The CDR3 DNA reads as TGCAGTGCCGGGACTTACGACAATGAGCAGTTCTTC.

The genes are TRBV2 and TRBJ2-5; no firm D call. Trimming left V 5 bases short and J 2 bases short, with 12 bases between. Germline V gene sequence: CDR1 SNHLY, CDR2 FYNNEI. CDR3 length: 14 residues. Here the CDR3 DNA reads TGTGCCAGCAGTCACCGGTCACCTCAAGAGACCCAGTACTTC. Amino acid sequence: CASSHRSPQETQYF.